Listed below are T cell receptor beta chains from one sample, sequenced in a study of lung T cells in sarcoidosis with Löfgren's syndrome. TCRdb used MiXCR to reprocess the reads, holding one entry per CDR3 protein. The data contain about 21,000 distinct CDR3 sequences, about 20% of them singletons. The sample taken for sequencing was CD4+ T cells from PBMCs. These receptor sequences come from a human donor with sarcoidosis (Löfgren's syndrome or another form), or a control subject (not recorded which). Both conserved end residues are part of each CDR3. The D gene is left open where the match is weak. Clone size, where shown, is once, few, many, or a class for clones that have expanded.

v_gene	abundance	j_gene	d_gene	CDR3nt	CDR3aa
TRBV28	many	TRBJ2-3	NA	TGTGCCAGCAGTTTTGGGGGGACCATCACAGATACGCAGTATTTT	CASSFGGTITDTQYF
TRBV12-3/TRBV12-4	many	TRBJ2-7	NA	TGTGCCAGCAGTTTAGCCCGCCAAGGCCGCTACGAGCAGTACTTC	CASSLARQGRYEQYF
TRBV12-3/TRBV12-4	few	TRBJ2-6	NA	TGTGCCAGCAGACCTACAGGGCGCGGGGCCAACGTCCTGACTTTC	CASRPTGRGANVLTF
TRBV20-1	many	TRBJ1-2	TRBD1	TGCAGTGCTAGTAATATCGGGACAGGGACCTACTATGGCTACACCTTC	CSASNIGTGTYYGYTF
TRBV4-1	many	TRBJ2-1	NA	TGCGCCAGCAGCCAGGGGGACTTGCCCTCGAATGAGCAGTTCTTC	CASSQGDLPSNEQFF
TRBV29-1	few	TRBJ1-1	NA	TGCAGCGGAAGACAGACGAACACTGAAGCTTTCTTT	CSGRQTNTEAFF
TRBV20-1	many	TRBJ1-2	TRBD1	TGCAGTGCTAGAAGGTCGGACAGGGGGCATGGCTACACCTTC	CSARRSDRGHGYTF
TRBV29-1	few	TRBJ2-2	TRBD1	TGCAGCGTTGACAGGGGGCCTGGCGGGGAGCTGTTTTTT	CSVDRGPGGELFF
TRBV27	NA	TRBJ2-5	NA	TGTGCCAACAGTACCACTAGGCCCAGTGAGGCCCAGTACTTC	CANSTTRPSEAQYF
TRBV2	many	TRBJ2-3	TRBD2	TGTGCCAGCAGCCCTGATTCGGGACTAGCGGGAATGAGTACGCAGTATTTT	CASSPDSGLAGMSTQYF
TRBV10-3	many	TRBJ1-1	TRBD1	TGTGCCATCAGTGAGTCACTGACAGGGACGAACACTGAAGCTTTCTTT	CAISESLTGTNTEAFF
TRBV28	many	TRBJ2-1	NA	TGTGCCAGCAGTATACCCTTCGCGGGCACATGGAGCTCCTACAATGAGCAGTTCTTC	CASSIPFAGTWSSYNEQFF
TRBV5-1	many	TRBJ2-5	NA	TGCGCCAGCAGTCTTGGGGGCCAAGAGACCCAGTACTTC	CASSLGGQETQYF
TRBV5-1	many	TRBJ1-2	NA	TGCGCCAGCAGCCTGGATGCGGTGAACTATGGCTACACCTTC	CASSLDAVNYGYTF
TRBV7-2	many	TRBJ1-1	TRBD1	TGTGCCAGCAGCCGGGACAGGGGGGGGACTTTCTTT	CASSRDRGGTFF
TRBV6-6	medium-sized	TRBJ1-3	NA	TGTGCCAGCAGTTACTCAGGGACCCCCTCTGGAAACACCATATATTTT	CASSYSGTPSGNTIYF
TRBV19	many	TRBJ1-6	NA	TGTGCCAGTAGGACGGACATGCCTAATTCACCCCTCCACTTT	CASRTDMPNSPLHF
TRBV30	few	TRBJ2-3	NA	TGTGCCTGGAGTGTAGTTGGGCCTAGCACAGATACGCAGTATTTT	CAWSVVGPSTDTQYF
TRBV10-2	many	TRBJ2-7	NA	TGCGCCAGCAGTGAGCTAACCGGGACTGGGATCTACGAGCAGTACTTC	CASSELTGTGIYEQYF
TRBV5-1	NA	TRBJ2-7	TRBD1	TGCGCCAGCAGCGCCCGGACAGGTAAAGTCGAGCAGTACTTC	CASSARTGKVEQYF
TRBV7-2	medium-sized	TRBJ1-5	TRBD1	TGTGCCAGCAGTATTCACCCCTGGACAGGGGGAAGCAATCAGCCCCAGCATTTT	CASSIHPWTGGSNQPQHF
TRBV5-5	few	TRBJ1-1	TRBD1	TGTGCCAGCAGCCAAACGGGACAGGGATTGAACACTGAAGCTTTCTTT	CASSQTGQGLNTEAFF
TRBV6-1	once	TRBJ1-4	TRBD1	TGTGCCAGCAGCTCCGGACAGGTCCCAGTTAGTGAAAAACTGTTTTTT	CASSSGQVPVSEKLFF
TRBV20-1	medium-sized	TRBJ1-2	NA	TGCAGTGCTTCCGGGACCGATTATTATGGCTACACCTTC	CSASGTDYYGYTF